This paragraph covers one T cell receptor (beta chain) sequence. This sample stems from a study of blood T cell repertoires in COVID-19. The method was immunoSEQ multiplex PCR; TCRdb's version includes in-frame clones alone and lacks a portion of them. The sample yields about 400,000 clones, approximately 86% seen once. Researchers sorted participants into cohorts using their self-reported clinical history. Germline trimming cut 4 bases from V and 6 bases from J; bases unmatched to any gene: 5. The V gene's germline CDR1 is SGHNT and CDR2 YENEEA. The CDR3 runs 17 residues. The rearrangement uses TRBV11-3 and TRBJ2-2; 16 bases fit TRBD2. The specimen was PBMCs or T cells enriched from blood (not recorded which). The receptor was isolated from a woman in her thirties or forties with acute COVID-19. CDR3 bases: TGTGCCAGCAGCTCGCCCGGGACTAGCGGGGGGGCCGGGGAGCTGTTTTTT. Its protein is CASSSPGTSGGAGELFF. The complete variable domain, with remaining parts taken from reference TRBV11-3 and TRBJ2-2, reads EAGVVQSPRYKIIEKKQPVAFWCNPISGHNTLYWYLQNLGQGPELLIRYENEEAVDDSQLPKDRFSAERLKGVDSTLKIQPAELGDSAVYLCASSSPGTSGGAGELFFGEGSRLTVL.